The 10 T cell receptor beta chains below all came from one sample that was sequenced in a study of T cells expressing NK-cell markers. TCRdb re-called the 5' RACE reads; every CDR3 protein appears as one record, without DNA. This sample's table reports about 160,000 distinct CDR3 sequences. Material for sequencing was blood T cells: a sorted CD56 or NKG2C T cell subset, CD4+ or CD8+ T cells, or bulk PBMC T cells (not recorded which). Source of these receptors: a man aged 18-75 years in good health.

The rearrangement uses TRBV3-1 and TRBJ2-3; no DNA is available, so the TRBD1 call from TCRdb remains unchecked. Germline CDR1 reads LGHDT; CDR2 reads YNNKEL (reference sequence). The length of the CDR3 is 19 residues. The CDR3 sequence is CASSQVILLGGESTDTQYF.

CDR3 sequence reads: CASRGTGNTIYF. The chain joins TRBV12-3 or TRBV12-4 to TRBJ1-3. The length of the CDR3 is 12 residues.

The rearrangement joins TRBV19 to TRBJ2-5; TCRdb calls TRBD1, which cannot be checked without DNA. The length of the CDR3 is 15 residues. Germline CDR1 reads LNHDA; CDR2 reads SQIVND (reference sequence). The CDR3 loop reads CASRIGTGNQETQYF.

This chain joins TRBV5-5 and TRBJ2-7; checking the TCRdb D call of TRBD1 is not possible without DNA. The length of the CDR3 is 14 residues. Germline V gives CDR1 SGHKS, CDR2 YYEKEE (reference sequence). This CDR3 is CASSPHTDNYEQYF.

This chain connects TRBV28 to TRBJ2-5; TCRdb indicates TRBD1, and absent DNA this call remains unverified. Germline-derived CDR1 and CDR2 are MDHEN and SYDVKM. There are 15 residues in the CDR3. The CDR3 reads CASSSSQGASETQYF.

The CDR3 reads CASSLAALTDEQFF. The rearrangement joins TRBV7-9 to TRBJ2-1. There are 14 residues in the CDR3. Germline V gene lookup returns CDR1 SEHNR and CDR2 FQNEAQ (reference sequence).

This CDR3 reads CSVEERRGAEETQYF. V gene TRBV29-1 combines with J gene TRBJ2-5; TCRdb gives TRBD1 as the D gene, but with no DNA this cannot be confirmed. CDR1 SQVTM and CDR2 ANQGSEA come from the germline V gene. This CDR3 comprises 15 residues.

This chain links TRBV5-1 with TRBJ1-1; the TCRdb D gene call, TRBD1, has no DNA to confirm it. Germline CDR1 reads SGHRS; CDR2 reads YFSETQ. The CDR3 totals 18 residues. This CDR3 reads CASSLPTFTGLKNTEAFF.

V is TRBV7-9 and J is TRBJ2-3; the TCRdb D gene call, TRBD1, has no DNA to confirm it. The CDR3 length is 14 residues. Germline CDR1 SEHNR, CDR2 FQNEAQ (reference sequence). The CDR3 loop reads CASSLVDTGDTQYF.

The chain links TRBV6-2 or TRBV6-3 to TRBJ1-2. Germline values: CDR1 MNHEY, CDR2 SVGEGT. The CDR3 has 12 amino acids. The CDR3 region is CASSYSSAWGTF.